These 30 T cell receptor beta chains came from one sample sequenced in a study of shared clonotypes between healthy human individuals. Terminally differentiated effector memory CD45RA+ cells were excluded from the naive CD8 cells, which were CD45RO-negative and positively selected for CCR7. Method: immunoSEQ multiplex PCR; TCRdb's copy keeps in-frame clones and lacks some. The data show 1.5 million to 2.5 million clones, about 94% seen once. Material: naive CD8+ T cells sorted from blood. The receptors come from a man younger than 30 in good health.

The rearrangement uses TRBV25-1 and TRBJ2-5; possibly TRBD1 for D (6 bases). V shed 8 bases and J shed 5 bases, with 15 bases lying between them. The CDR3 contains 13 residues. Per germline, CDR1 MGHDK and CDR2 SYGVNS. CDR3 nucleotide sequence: TGTGCCAGCGGGGGCCAGGGGTGGGAGACCCAGTACTTC. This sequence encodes CASGGQGWETQYF.

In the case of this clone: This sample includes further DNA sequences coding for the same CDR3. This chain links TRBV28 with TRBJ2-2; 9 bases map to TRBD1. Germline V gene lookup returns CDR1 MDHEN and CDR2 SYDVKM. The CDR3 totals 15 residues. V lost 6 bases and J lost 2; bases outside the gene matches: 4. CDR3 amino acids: CASSLTGGNTGELFF. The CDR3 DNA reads TGTGCCAGCAGCCTAACAGGGGGCAACACCGGGGAGCTGTTTTTT.

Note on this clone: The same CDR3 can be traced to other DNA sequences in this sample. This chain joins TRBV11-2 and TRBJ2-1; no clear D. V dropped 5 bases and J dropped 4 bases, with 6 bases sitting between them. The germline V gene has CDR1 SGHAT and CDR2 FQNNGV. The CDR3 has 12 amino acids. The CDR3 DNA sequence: TGTGCCAGCAGCCCTCCATACAATGAGCAGTTCTTC. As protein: CASSPPYNEQFF.

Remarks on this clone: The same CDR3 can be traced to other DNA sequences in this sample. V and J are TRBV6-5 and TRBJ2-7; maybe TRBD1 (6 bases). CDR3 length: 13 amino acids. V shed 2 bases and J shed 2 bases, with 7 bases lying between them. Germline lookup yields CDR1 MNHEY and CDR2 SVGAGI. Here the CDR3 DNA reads TGTGCCAGCAGTTACCAGGGGACCTACGAGCAGTACTTC. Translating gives CASSYQGTYEQYF.

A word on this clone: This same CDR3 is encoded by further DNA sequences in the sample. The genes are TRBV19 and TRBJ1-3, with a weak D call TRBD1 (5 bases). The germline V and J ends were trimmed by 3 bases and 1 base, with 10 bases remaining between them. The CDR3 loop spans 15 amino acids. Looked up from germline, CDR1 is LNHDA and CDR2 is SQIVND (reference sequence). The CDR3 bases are TGTGCCAGTAGTATTGGGACCGGGTCTGGAAACACCATATATTTT. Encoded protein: CASSIGTGSGNTIYF.

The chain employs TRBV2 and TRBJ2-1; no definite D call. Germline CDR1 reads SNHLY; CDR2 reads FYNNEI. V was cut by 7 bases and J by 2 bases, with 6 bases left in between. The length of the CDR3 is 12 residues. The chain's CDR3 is CASTPTYNEQFF. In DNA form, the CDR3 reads TGTGCCAGCACCCCCACCTACAATGAGCAGTTCTTC. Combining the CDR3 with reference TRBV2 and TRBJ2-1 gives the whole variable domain EPEVTQTPSHQVTQMGQEVILRCVPISNHLYFYWYRQILGQKVEFLVSFYNNEISEKSEIFDDQFSVERPDGSNFTLKIRSTKLEDSAMYFCASTPTYNEQFFGPGTRLTVL.

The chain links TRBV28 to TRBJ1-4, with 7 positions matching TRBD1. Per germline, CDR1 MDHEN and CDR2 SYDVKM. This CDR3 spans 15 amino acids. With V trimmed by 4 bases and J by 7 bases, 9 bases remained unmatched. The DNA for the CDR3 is TGTGCCAGCAGTTCCGACAGGGTTGGGATTGAAAAACTGTTTTTT. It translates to CASSSDRVGIEKLFF.

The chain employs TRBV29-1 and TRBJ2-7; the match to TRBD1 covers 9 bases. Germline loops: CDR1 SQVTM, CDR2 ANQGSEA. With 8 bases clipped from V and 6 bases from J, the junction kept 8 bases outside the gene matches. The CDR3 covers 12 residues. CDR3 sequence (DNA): TGCAGCTCAAGGACAGGGGAAGGCGAGCAGTACTTC. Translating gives CSSRTGEGEQYF.

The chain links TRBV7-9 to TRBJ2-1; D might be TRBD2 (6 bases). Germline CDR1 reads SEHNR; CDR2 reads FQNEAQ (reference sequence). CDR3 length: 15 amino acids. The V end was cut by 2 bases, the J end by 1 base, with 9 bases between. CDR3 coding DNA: TGTGCCAGCAGCTTACGGGACTCTTCCTACAATGAGCAGTTCTTC. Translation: CASSLRDSSYNEQFF.

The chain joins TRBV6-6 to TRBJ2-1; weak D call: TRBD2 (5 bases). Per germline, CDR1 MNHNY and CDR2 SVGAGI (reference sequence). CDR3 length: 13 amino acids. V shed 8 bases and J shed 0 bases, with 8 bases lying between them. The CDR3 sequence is CASSEVSYNEQFF. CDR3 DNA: TGTGCCAGCTCGGAGGTCTCCTACAATGAGCAGTTCTTC.

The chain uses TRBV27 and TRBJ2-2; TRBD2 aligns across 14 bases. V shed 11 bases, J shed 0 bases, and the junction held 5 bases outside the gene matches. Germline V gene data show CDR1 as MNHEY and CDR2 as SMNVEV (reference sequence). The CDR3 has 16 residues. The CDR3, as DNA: TGTGCCGACGGACTAGCGGGGGGATCGAACACCGGGGAGCTGTTTTTT. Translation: CADGLAGGSNTGELFF.

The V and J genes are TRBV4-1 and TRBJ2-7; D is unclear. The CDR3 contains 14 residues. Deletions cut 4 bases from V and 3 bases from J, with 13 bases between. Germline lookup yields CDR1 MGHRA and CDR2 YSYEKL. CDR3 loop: CASSLRPQYYEQYF. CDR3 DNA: TGCGCCAGCAGCCTTCGCCCGCAGTACTACGAGCAGTACTTC.

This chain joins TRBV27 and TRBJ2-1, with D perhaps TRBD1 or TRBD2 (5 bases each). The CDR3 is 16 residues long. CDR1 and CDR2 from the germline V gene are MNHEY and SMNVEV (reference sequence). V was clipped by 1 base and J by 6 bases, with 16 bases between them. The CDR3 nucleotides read TGTGCCAGCAGTTTATTGGGGGTTGGGTCCCCCAATGAGCAGTTCTTC. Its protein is CASSLLGVGSPNEQFF.

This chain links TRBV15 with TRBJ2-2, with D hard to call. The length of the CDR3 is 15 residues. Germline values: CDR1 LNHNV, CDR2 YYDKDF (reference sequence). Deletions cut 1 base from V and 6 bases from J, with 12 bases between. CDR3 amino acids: CATSRVREGAGELFF. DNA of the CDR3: TGTGCCACCAGCAGAGTAAGGGAAGGAGCCGGGGAGCTGTTTTTT.

The CDR3: CASSRGYDKNIQYF. The DNA for the CDR3 is TGTGCCAGCAGTCGGGGATACGACAAAAACATTCAGTACTTC. V gene TRBV6-5 combines with J gene TRBJ2-4, with D perhaps matching TRBD2 (5 bases). CDR3 length: 14 amino acids. Trimming shortened V by 5 bases and J by 3 bases, and 11 bases separated the two germline ends. Per germline, CDR1 MNHEY and CDR2 SVGAGI.

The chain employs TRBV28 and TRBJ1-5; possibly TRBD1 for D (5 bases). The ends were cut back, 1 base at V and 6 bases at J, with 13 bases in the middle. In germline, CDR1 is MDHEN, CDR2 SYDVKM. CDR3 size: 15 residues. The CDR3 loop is CASSLFAQGGQPQHF. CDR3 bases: TGTGCCAGCAGTTTATTCGCGCAGGGAGGTCAGCCCCAGCATTTT. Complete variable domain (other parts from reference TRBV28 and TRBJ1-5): DVKVTQSSRYLVKRTGEKVFLECVQDMDHENMFWYRQDPGLGLRLIYFSYDVKMKEKGDIPEGYSVSREKKERFSLILESASTNQTSMYLCASSLFAQGGQPQHFGDGTRLSIL.

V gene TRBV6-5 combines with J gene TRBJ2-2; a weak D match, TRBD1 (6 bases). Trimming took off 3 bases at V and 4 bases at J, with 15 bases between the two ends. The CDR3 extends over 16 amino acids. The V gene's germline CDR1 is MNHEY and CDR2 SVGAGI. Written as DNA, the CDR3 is TGTGCCAGCAGTTATCCAGGGGAGTGGGGCACCGGGGAGCTGTTTTTT. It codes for CASSYPGEWGTGELFF.

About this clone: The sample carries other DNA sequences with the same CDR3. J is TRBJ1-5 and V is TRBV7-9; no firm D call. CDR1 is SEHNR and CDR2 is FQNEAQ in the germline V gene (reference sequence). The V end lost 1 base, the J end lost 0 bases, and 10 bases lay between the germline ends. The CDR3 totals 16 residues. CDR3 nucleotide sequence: TGTGCCAGCAGCTTAGGAGACGTGGGTAGCAATCAGCCCCAGCATTTT. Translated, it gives CASSLGDVGSNQPQHF.

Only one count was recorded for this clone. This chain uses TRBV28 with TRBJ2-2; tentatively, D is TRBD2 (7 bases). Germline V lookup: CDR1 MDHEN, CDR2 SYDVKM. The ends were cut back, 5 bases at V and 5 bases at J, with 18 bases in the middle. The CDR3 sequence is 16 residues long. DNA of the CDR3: TGTGCCAGCAGTCCCGTTCCAGGGGAGGGGACCGGGGAGCTGTTTTTT. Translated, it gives CASSPVPGEGTGELFF.

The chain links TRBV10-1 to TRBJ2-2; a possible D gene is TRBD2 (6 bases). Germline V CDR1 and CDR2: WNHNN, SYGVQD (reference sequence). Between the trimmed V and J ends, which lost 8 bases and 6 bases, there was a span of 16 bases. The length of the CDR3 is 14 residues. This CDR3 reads CASPVGLRPGELFF. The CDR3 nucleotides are TGCGCCAGCCCTGTGGGACTCCGGCCCGGGGAGCTGTTTTTT.

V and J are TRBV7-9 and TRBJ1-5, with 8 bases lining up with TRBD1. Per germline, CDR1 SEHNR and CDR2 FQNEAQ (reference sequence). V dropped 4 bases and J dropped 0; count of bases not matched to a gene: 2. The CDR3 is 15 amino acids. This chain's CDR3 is CASSSTGVSNQPQHF. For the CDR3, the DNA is TGTGCCAGCAGCTCGACAGGGGTTAGCAATCAGCCCCAGCATTTT.

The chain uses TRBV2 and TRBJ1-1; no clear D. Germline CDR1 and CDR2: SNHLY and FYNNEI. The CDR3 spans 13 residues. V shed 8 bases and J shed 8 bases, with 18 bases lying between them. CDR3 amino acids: CASWAGPQGEAFF. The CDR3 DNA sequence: TGTGCCAGCTGGGCCGGGCCCCAAGGGGAAGCTTTCTTT.

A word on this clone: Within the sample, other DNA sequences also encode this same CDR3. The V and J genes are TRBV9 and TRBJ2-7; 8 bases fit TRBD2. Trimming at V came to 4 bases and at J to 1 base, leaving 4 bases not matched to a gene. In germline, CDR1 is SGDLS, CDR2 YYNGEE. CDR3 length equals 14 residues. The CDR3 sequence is CASSSSGSSYEQYF. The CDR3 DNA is TGTGCCAGCAGCTCCAGCGGGAGTTCCTACGAGCAGTACTTC. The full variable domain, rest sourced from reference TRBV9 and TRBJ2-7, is DSGVTQTPKHLITATGQRVTLRCSPRSGDLSVYWYQQSLDQGLQFLIQYYNGEERAKGNILERFSAQQFPDLHSELNLSSLELGDSALYFCASSSSGSSYEQYFGPGTRLTVT.

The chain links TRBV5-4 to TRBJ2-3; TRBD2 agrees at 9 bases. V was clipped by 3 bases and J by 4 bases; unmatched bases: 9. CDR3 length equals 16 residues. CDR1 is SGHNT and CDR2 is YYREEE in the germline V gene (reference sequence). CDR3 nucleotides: TGTGCCAGCAGCTCGGATGGGCTAGCGGGATCAGATACGCAGTATTTT. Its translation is CASSSDGLAGSDTQYF.

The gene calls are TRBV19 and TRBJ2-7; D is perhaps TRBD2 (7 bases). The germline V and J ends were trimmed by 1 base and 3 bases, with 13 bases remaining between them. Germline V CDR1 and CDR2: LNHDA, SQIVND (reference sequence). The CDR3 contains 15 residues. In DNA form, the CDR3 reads TGTGCCAGTAGTATAGCAGGGGAGGGAGGCTACGAGCAGTACTTC. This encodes CASSIAGEGGYEQYF.

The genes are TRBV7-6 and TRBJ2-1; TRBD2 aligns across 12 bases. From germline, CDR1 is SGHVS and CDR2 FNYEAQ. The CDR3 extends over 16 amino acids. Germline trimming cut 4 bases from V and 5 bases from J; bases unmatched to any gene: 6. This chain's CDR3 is CASSSLAGGGHNEQFF. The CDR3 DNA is TGTGCCAGCAGCTCCCTAGCGGGAGGGGGCCACAATGAGCAGTTCTTC.

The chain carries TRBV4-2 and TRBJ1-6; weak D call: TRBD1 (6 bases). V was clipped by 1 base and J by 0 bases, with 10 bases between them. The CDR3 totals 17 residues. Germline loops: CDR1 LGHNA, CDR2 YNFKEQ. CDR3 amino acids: CASSQGTGSSYNSPLHF. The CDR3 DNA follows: TGTGCCAGCAGCCAAGGTACAGGGAGCTCCTATAATTCACCCCTCCACTTT.

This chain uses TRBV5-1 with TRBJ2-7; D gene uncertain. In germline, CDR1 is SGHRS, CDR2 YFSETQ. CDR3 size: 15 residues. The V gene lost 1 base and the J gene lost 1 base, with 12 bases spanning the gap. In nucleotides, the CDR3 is TGCGCCAGCAGCTTGTCGTTCCTCCGTTCCTACGAGCAGTACTTC. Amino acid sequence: CASSLSFLRSYEQYF.

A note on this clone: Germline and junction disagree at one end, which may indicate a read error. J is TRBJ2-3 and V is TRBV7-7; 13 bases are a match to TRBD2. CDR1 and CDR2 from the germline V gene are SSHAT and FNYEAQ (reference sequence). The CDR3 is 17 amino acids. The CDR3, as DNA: TGTGCTAGCAGCTGGACTAGCGGGGGTAAAGGCACAGATACGCAGTATTTT. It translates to CASSWTSGGKGTDTQYF.

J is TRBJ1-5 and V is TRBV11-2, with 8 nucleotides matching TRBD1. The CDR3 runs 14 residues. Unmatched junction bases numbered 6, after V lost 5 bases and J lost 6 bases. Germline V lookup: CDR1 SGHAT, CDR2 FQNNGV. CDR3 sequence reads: CASSRFDRGQPQHF. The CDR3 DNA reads TGTGCCAGCAGCCGTTTTGACAGGGGTCAGCCCCAGCATTTT.